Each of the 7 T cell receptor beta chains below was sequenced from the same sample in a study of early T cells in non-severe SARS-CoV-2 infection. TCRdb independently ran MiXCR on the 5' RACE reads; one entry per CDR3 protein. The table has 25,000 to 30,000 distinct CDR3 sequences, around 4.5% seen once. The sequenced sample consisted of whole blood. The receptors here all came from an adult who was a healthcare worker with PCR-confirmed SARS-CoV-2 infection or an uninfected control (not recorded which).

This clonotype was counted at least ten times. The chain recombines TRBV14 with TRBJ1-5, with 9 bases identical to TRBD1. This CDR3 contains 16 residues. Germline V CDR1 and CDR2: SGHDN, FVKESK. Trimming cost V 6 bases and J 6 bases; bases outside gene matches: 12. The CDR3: CASRRTGEEGGQPQHF. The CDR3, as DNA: TGTGCCAGCAGACGGACAGGGGAGGAAGGGGGTCAGCCCCAGCATTTT.

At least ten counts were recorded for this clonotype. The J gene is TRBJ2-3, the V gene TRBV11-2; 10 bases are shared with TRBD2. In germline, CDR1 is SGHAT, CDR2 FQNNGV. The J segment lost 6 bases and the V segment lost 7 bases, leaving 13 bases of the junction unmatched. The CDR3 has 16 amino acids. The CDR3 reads CASKPFESGGADTQYF. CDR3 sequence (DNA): TGTGCCAGCAAGCCTTTTGAGAGCGGGGGGGCGGATACGCAGTATTTT.

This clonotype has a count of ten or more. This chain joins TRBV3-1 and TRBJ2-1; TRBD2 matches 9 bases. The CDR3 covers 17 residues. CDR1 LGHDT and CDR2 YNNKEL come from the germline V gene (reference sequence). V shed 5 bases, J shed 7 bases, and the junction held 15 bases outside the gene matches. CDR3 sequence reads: CASSAPRSGGRSNEQFF. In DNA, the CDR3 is TGTGCCAGCAGCGCCCCCCGGAGCGGGGGGAGGAGTAATGAGCAGTTCTTC.

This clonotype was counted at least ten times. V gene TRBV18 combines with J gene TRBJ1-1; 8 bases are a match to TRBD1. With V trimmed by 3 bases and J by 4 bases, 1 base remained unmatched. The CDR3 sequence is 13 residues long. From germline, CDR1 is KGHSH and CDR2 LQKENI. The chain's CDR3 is CASSPTGGTEAFF. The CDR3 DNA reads TGTGCCAGCTCACCTACAGGGGGCACTGAAGCTTTCTTT.

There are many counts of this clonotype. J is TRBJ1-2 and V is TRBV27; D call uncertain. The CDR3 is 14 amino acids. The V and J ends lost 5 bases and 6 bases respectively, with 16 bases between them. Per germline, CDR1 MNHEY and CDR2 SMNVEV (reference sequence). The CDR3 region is CASSPSWVNDGYTF. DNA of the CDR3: TGTGCCAGCAGTCCCTCTTGGGTGAATGATGGCTACACCTTC.

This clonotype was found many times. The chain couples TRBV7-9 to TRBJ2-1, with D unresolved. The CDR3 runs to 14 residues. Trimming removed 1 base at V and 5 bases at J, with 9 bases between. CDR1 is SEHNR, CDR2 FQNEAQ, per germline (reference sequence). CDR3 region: CASSLVKDHNEQFF. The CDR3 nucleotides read TGTGCCAGCAGCTTAGTGAAGGACCACAATGAGCAGTTCTTC.

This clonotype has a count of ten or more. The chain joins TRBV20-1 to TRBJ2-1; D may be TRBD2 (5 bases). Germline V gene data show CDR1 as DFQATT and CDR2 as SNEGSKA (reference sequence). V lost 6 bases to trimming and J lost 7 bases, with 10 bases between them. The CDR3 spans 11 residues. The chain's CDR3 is CSAMRRNEQFF. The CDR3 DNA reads TGCAGTGCGATGAGGAGGAATGAGCAGTTCTTC.